This TCR beta chain is from a study of T-cell memory formation after mild COVID-19. Overall study context: TCR clusters mostly belonged to single donors.

Per germline, CDR1 SGHTA and CDR2 FQGNSA. J gave up 0 bases and V 0 bases, and 18 bases lay outside the gene matches. This CDR3 contains 21 residues. Using constant-segment primers, 5'RACE produced TCR alpha and TCR beta cDNA libraries carrying sample barcodes and UMIs. TCRdb fed the 5' RACE reads into MiXCR, producing one record per CDR3 protein. The table has fewer than 700,000 distinct CDR3 sequences, roughly a fifth seen once; the top ten hold 7% to 9%. The sequence derives from an adult woman who had mild COVID-19 (a few samples of this study predate the infection). Cell type and time point are not known. V gene TRBV7-2 combines with J gene TRBJ2-3; 7 bases match TRBD2. Sequencing was performed on PBMCs or a T cell subset sorted from them (not recorded which). Written as DNA, the CDR3 is TGTGCCAGCAGCTTAGCGCCGTCTTGGTCGGGAGGAACCCTTAGCACAGATACGCAGTATTTT. Protein sequence: CASSLAPSWSGGTLSTDTQYF.